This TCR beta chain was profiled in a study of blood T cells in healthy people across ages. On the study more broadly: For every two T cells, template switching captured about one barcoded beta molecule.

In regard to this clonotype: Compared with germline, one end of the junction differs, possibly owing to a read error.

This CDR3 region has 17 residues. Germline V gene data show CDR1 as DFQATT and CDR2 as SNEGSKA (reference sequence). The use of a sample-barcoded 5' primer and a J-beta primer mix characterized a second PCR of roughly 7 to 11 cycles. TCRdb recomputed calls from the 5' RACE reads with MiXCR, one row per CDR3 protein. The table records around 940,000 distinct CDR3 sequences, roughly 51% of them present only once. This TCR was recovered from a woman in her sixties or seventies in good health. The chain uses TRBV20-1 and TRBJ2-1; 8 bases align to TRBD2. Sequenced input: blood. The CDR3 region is CSARDLSGSASYNGQFF. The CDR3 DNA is TGCAGTGCTAGAGATTTGAGCGGGAGTGCTTCCTACAATGGGCAGTTCTTC.